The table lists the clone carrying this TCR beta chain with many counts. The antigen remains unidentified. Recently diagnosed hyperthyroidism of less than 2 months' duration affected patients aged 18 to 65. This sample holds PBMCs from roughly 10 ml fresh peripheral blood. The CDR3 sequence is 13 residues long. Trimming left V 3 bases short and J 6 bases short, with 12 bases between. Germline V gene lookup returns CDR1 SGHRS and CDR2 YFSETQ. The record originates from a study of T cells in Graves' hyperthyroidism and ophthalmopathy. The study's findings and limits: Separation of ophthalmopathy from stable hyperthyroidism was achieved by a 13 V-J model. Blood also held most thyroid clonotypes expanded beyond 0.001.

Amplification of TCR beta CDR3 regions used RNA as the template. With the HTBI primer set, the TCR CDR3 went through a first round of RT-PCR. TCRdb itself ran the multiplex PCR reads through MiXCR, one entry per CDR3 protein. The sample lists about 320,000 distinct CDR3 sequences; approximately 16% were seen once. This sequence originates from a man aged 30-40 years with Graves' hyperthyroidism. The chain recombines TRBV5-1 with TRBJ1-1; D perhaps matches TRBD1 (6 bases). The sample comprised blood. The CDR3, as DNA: TGCGCCAGCAGCTCGCAGGGGACGCCTGAAGCTTTCTTT. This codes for CASSSQGTPEAFF. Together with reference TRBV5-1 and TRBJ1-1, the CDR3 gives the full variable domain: KAGVTQTPRYLIKTRGQQVTLSCSPISGHRSVSWYQQTPGQGLQFLFEYFSETQRNKGNFPGRFSGRQFSNSRSEMNVSTLELGDSALYLCASSSQGTPEAFFGQGTRLTVV.